Below are 3 T cell receptor beta chains sequenced from a single sample in a study of cytomegalovirus exposure and HLA in healthy donors. This PCR relied on a set of 60 Vbeta primers and 13 Jbeta primers. Some clones are missing from TCRdb's copy, which holds only in-frame ones; the method was immunoSEQ multiplex PCR. The profile shows nearly 110,000 clones, around 74% of them singletons. The sequenced sample consisted of PBMCs. Receptors originate from a middle-aged woman in good health and CMV-seropositive.

In DNA, the CDR3 is TGTGCCAGCAGCCAGGAGTGGACAGCGGGGGGTAGCACAGATACGCAGTATTTT. Its translation is CASSQEWTAGGSTDTQYF. The rearrangement links TRBV4-2 to TRBJ2-3; 9 bases align to TRBD2. This CDR3 is built from 18 residues. Trimming removed 3 bases from V and 0 bases from J; junction bases left unmatched: 10. CDR1 and CDR2 from the germline V gene are LGHNA and YNFKEQ.

The chain has TRBV5-1 and TRBJ1-4, with 10 bases identical to TRBD1. CDR3 size: 17 residues. V lost 1 base, J lost 0 bases, and 3 bases stayed unmatched. Per germline, CDR1 SGHRS and CDR2 YFSETQ. Written as DNA, the CDR3 is TGCGCCAGCAGCTTGCGGACAGGGGGTGCAACTAATGAAAAACTGTTTTTT. Its translation: CASSLRTGGATNEKLFF. Based on the CDR3 plus reference TRBV5-1 and TRBJ1-4, the full variable domain is KAGVTQTPRYLIKTRGQQVTLSCSPISGHRSVSWYQQTPGQGLQFLFEYFSETQRNKGNFPGRFSGRQFSNSRSEMNVSTLELGDSALYLCASSLRTGGATNEKLFFGSGTQLSVL.

This clone was counted a few times. The chain carries TRBV6-6 and TRBJ2-1; 8 bases fit TRBD2. CDR1 MNHNY and CDR2 SVGAGI come from the germline V gene (reference sequence). The CDR3 is 16 amino acids. Germline trimming cut 6 bases from V and 9 bases from J; bases unmatched to any gene: 16. CDR3 sequence: CASRAAFRGGTSEQFF. In DNA, the CDR3 is TGTGCCAGCAGAGCCGCCTTCCGCGGGGGGACCAGTGAGCAGTTCTTC.